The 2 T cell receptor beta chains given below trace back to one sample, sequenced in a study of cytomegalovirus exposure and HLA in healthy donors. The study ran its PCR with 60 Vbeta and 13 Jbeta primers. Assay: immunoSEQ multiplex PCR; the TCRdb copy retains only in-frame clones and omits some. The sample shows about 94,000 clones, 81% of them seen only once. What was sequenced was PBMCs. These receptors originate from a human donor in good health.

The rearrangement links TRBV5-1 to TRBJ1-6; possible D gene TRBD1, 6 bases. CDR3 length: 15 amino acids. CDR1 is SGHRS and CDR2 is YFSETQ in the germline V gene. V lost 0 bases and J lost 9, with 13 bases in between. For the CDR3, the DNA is TGCGCCAGCAGCTTGGTGACAGGCGATAGTTCACCCCTCCACTTT. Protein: CASSLVTGDSSPLHF.

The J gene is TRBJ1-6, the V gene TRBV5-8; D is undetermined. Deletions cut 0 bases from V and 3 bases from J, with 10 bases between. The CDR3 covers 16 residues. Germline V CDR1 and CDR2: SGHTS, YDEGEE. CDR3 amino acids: CASSLGGSGYNSPLHF. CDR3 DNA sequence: TGTGCCAGCAGCTTGGGAGGGTCAGGCTATAATTCACCCCTCCACTTT.